What follows is one TCR beta chain and its context. What antigen it recognizes has not been identified. Qualities for individual bases were not recorded, and no much larger clone is one base off. During the collection period, no infections or other immune events were recorded for the healthy donors. Blood repertoires from healthy donors were used as a training cohort for calibrating time-dependent variance in a beta-binomial model of differential abundance of T-cell clones. The training cohort comprised approximately 10 healthy donors, 3 female and 7 male. An age range of roughly 25 to 65 years, with an average of 43 years, was recorded for the donors. Whole blood, obtained from a commercial supplier, was collected from each healthy donor at three time points spaced about 2 weeks apart. For immunosequencing, genomic DNA was extracted from whole blood that had not been sorted. From cysteine to phenylalanine, the CDR3 is 15 amino acids long. The CDR3 DNA has 45 bases and is translated from base 1. Relative to germline, V is missing 0 bases and J is missing 6 bases, with 3 bases of the junction outside any gene match. CDR1 and CDR2 are read off the germline V gene as LGHNA and YNFKEQ.

TCRbeta CDR3 regions were profiled with the immunoSEQ Assay using bias-controlled multiplex PCR amplification of genomic DNA. On the authors' methods: To quantify the absolute abundance of each unique TCRbeta CDR3 region, the sequences were collapsed and filtered. Differential abundance was assessed using a binomial (Fisher-equivalent) model and a beta-binomial model in which time-dependent variance fitted from healthy donors was added. Clones with fewer than 5 combined templates were removed, and a clone was called differentially abundant if the clone's Benjamini-Hochberg FDR was below 0.01. In the beta-binomial model, variance was expressed as a function of the total template count across the two samples, in the form v = (b*log(k)+a)^2. The source is immuneACCESS, and TCRdb retained only in-frame sequences with V and J called. Part of the clones is not carried over; for the studies checked, unresolved V genes explain less than half of this, and the remainder is unexplained. For V, J and clone size, that table is used; D and trimming come from the DNA. Recorded for this sample are about 85,000 clones; about nine tenths of them occurred a single time. The top ten clonotypes cover approximately 2.8% of the sample.

The data belong to a study of identifying expanded T cells in peripheral blood (dated by TCRdb to between 2018 and 2021). In terms of the full investigation: Technical replicates were generated by sequencing separate aliquots of the same genomic DNA pool, with four replicates compared pairwise.

Overall results and qualifications from the work: Across all healthy-donor time intervals, the beta-binomial model significantly cut both the number of clones called differentially abundant and the false-positive rate. About 1.1 differentially abundant clones were flagged by the binomial model between technical replicates, whereas about 15 and 19 were flagged over roughly two weeks and four weeks, respectively. In all healthy donors, the variance in clone template counts between samples taken two weeks apart rose significantly as total template count increased. The authors expected biological variance in healthy repertoires might increase further over much longer intervals such as months to years.

Sequencing was carried out using blood. The chain joins TRBV4-2 to TRBJ2-7, with 12 bases matching TRBD2. The clonotype comes from a person aged 18 to 70 in good health. The base sequence is TGTGCCAGCAGCCAAGAGACTAGCGGGAGCGGCGAGCAGTACTTC. Protein translation: CASSQETSGSGEQYF.